Listed below are T cell receptor beta chains from one sample, sequenced in a study of cytomegalovirus exposure and HLA in healthy donors. Repertoires were generated with immunoSEQ multiplex PCR, while TCRdb's copy carries only in-frame clones and drops some. The sample records fewer than 200,000 clones, roughly 80% being singletons. The material sequenced was PBMCs. The receptor source for this set is a man in his late teens or twenties in good health and CMV-seronegative. The CDR3 runs from the conserved cysteine through the conserved F or W. The D gene is left open where the match is weak. Clone sizes are given selectively: once, few, many, or a class where the clone is expanded.

clone_size,j_call,d_call,v_call,cdr3_nt,cdr3_aa
.,TRBJ2-7,TRBD1,TRBV4-1,TGCGCCAGCAGCCAGGACCGGGACAGATGGGCGGGCGAGCAGTACTTC,CASSQDRDRWAGEQYF
.,TRBJ1-2,TRBD1,TRBV28,TGTGCCAGCAGAGTCGTGGACAGGGTAGATGGCTACACCTTC,CASRVVDRVDGYTF
.,TRBJ2-7,.,TRBV7-9,TGTGCCAGCAGCTTAGTTGTCGAGGCCTACGAGCAGTACTTC,CASSLVVEAYEQYF
once,TRBJ2-3,TRBD2,TRBV7-9,TGTGCCAGCAGCTCATCACCCGGGACTAGTCAAGAAGGCACAGATACGCAGTATTTT,CASSSSPGTSQEGTDTQYF
.,TRBJ2-7,TRBD2,TRBV11-2,TGTGCCAGCAGCTTAGCTATAGCGGGCTCCTACGAGCAGTACTTC,CASSLAIAGSYEQYF
few,TRBJ1-5,TRBD1,TRBV10-2,TGCGCCAGCAGTCCCCGGACAGGGGGCGAGCAGCATTTT,CASSPRTGGEQHF
.,TRBJ2-1,.,TRBV28,TGTGCCAGCAGTTTGTCAAAGGGGAACATCAATGAGCAGTTCTTC,CASSLSKGNINEQFF
.,TRBJ2-7,.,TRBV7-8,TGTGCCAGCAGCTCAGGGGTCGGCCCAACCACCCCAGAGAGCTCCTACGAGCAGTACTTC,CASSSGVGPTTPESSYEQYF
.,TRBJ2-5,TRBD2,TRBV19,TGTGCCAGTAGTCCGAGGGAGGGAGAGACCCAGTACTTC,CASSPREGETQYF
.,TRBJ2-6,TRBD2,TRBV9,TGTGCCAGCAGCCTTACAGCGGGATCTGGGGCCAACGTCCTGACTTTC,CASSLTAGSGANVLTF
once,TRBJ2-5,.,TRBV6-5,TGTGCCAGCAGTTACGCGGACCAAGAGACCCAGTACTTC,CASSYADQETQYF
.,TRBJ2-7,.,TRBV10-3,TGTGCCATCAGCGGCGGCTACGAGCAGTACTTC,CAISGGYEQYF
.,TRBJ1-3,.,TRBV4-3,TGCGCCAGCAGCCAAGATATTAGCTCTGGAAACACCATATATTTT,CASSQDISSGNTIYF
few,TRBJ2-7,TRBD2,TRBV6-5,TGTGCCAGCAGACCAAGCGGGAGGGCCTACGAGCAGTACTTC,CASRPSGRAYEQYF
few,TRBJ1-1,.,TRBV29-1,TGCAGCGTTGTACAGCTGAACACTGAAGCTTTCTTT,CSVVQLNTEAFF
few,TRBJ1-4,TRBD1,TRBV5-1,TGCGCCAGCAGCCGCAGGGGGCTGTATGAAAAACTGTTTTTT,CASSRRGLYEKLFF
.,TRBJ1-5,.,TRBV19,TGTGCCAGTAGTATATCAGCGGACCCCGATACGCAGCATTTT,CASSISADPDTQHF
.,TRBJ2-7,TRBD2,TRBV6-5,TGTGCCAGCAGTTCCAGGGAGGGTCCCTACGAGCAGTACTTC,CASSSREGPYEQYF
.,TRBJ2-1,.,TRBV7-8,TGTGCCAGCAGCTCTCCCTCCATCACCCTAAATGAGCAGTTCTTC,CASSSPSITLNEQFF
once,TRBJ2-7,TRBD1,TRBV19,TGTGCCAGTAGTATAGGGACAGGGGGGGCCTACGAGCAGTACTTC,CASSIGTGGAYEQYF
.,TRBJ1-3,.,TRBV11-2,TGTGCCAGCAGCTTGCCCGGCTCTGGAAACACCATATATTTT,CASSLPGSGNTIYF
.,TRBJ1-5,TRBD1,TRBV10-3,TGTGCCATCAGTCAAGGGACAGGGGAACAGCCCCAGCATTTT,CAISQGTGEQPQHF